One sample yielded the 16 T cell receptor beta chains listed below, sequenced in a study of beta chain features in type 1 diabetes. Every isolated RNA sample was fully reverse transcribed, so sequencing captured expressed TCRB transcripts. Here immunoSEQ multiplex PCR was the method, and the copy in TCRdb shows in-frame clones only, minus some. Among about 900,000 clones listed, under 20% were seen once. Sequencing was performed on naive CD4+ T cells from blood. The receptors were gathered from a young woman in good health.

The chain carries TRBV7-9 and TRBJ2-7, with 9 bases matching TRBD2. The V gene's germline CDR1 is SEHNR and CDR2 FQNEAQ (reference sequence). Trimming cost V 3 bases and J 3 bases; bases outside gene matches: 6. CDR3 size: 15 residues. The CDR3 coding sequence is TGTGCCAGCAGCTTGGTGGTTAGCGGGAGCTACGAGCAGTACTTC. This codes for CASSLVVSGSYEQYF.

V is TRBV6-6 and J is TRBJ2-2; perhaps TRBD1 as D (6 bases). The CDR3 totals 13 residues. V was cut by 8 bases and J by 6 bases, with 13 bases left in between. Germline V CDR1 and CDR2: MNHNY, SVGAGI (reference sequence). In DNA, the CDR3 is TGTGCCAGCGGAACAGGGTCGGCCGGGGAGCTGTTTTTT. As protein: CASGTGSAGELFF.

This clone was seen more than once but under ten times. CDR3 in DNA: TGTGCCAGCAGCCAAACGACAGCTCAGGCAGTCCAAGAGACCCAGTACTTC. Its protein is CASSQTTAQAVQETQYF. The V gene is TRBV4-2, the J gene TRBJ2-5; D perhaps matches TRBD1 (5 bases). Germline lookup yields CDR1 LGHNA and CDR2 YNFKEQ. Trimming pared 2 bases from V and 1 base from J, leaving 17 bases between. The CDR3 consists of 17 residues.

This clone was detected a few times. The CDR3 nucleotides are TGTGCCAGCAGCCATCCTAGCGGGAAGGCTCGGGTCTACAATGAGCAGTTCTTC. The encoded protein is CASSHPSGKARVYNEQFF. The genes are TRBV7-2 and TRBJ2-1, with 9 bases matching TRBD2. The CDR3 loop spans 18 amino acids. The V gene end was trimmed by 5 bases and the J gene end by 3 bases; junction bases not matched to a gene: 14. CDR1 and CDR2 (germline): SGHTA, FQGNSA.

This clone occurred a few times. At one of its ends the junction is not consistent with the germline gene, which may arise from a read error. The V gene is TRBV28, the J gene TRBJ1-5; possibly TRBD1 for D (5 bases). Germline V gene data show CDR1 as MDHEN and CDR2 as SYDVKM. This CDR3 has 15 amino acids. For the CDR3, the DNA is TGTGCCAGCAGTTCCTCGGGGGAGGGGAATCGGCCCCAGCATTTT. This gives the protein CASSSSGEGNRPQHF.

The chain recombines TRBV28 with TRBJ2-7, with 10 nucleotides matching TRBD2. Germline V CDR1 and CDR2: MDHEN, SYDVKM. Losses at the gene ends were 6 bases for V and 9 bases for J; bases not matched to a gene: 11. The CDR3 has 14 residues. Here the CDR3 reads CASSPSGSIHAQYF. The CDR3 DNA reads as TGTGCCAGCAGCCCTAGCGGGAGCATCCACGCGCAGTACTTC.

This clone appeared a few times. The CDR3 DNA reads as TGTGCCAGCAGCCGTAGCGGGAGGACCTCCTACGAGCAGTACTTC. Translating it yields CASSRSGRTSYEQYF. The gene calls are TRBV7-2 and TRBJ2-7, with TRBD2 matching 10 bases. Germline CDR1 reads SGHTA; CDR2 reads FQGNSA. The CDR3 has 15 amino acids. Trimming removed 5 bases from V and 0 bases from J; junction bases left unmatched: 4. Full variable domain (remainder filled in from reference TRBV7-2 and TRBJ2-7): GAGVSQSPSNKVTEKGKDVELRCDPISGHTALYWYRQSLGQGLEFLIYFQGNSAPDKSGLPSDRFSAERTGGSVSTLTIQRTQQEDSAVYLCASSRSGRTSYEQYFGPGTRLTVT.

The chain is built from TRBV14 and TRBJ2-7, with D unresolved. Germline V gives CDR1 SGHDN, CDR2 FVKESK. The CDR3 extends over 13 amino acids. Trimming shortened V by 4 bases and J by 3 bases, and 10 bases separated the two germline ends. The CDR3 bases are TGTGCCAGCAGCCGAACATTAAACTACGAGCAGTACTTC. This gives the protein CASSRTLNYEQYF. Together with reference TRBV14 and TRBJ2-7, the CDR3 gives the full variable domain: EAGVTQFPSHSVIEKGQTVTLRCDPISGHDNLYWYRRVMGKEIKFLLHFVKESKQDESGMPNNRFLAERTGGTYSTLKVQPAELEDSGVYFCASSRTLNYEQYFGPGTRLTVT.

This clone has a handful of counts. The V call is TRBV29-1, the J call TRBJ2-5; 8 positions match TRBD1. The CDR3 length is 14 residues. With 4 bases clipped from V and 5 bases from J, the junction kept 9 bases outside the gene matches. CDR1 and CDR2 from the germline V gene are SQVTM and ANQGSEA. The CDR3 DNA reads as TGCAGCGTTGTGAGACAGGGGAGGTGGGAGACCCAGTACTTC. Translated: CSVVRQGRWETQYF.

The chain combines TRBV6-5 with TRBJ2-1; D gene unclear. The germline V and J ends were trimmed by 5 bases and 10 bases, with 15 bases remaining between them. The CDR3 is 13 amino acids. Germline CDR1 reads MNHEY; CDR2 reads SVGAGI. CDR3 bases: TGTGCCAGCAGTGATACCGACGGGTGGGAGCAGTTCTTC. Protein sequence: CASSDTDGWEQFF.

This clone was seen a few times. The rearrangement uses TRBV10-3 and TRBJ2-7; 8 positions agree with TRBD2. CDR1 and CDR2 from the germline V gene are ENHRY and SYGVKD. With V trimmed by 11 bases and J by 1 base, 7 bases remained unmatched. The CDR3 loop spans 13 amino acids. As DNA, the CDR3 is TGTGCCTCGACCTTAGCGGGGTCCTACGAGCAGTACTTC. It encodes CASTLAGSYEQYF.

V and J are TRBV13 and TRBJ2-1; 13 nucleotides align to TRBD2. The germline V gene encodes CDR1 PRHDT and CDR2 FYEKMQ (reference sequence). The CDR3 loop spans 15 amino acids. The trim removed 5 bases at V and 8 bases at J, leaving 6 bases unmatched. The CDR3 nucleotides are TGTGCCAGCAGCCCCGGACTAGCGGGAGCGTATGAGCAGTTCTTC. Translation: CASSPGLAGAYEQFF.

The gene calls are TRBV29-1 and TRBJ2-3; no reliable D call. Looked up from germline, CDR1 is SQVTM and CDR2 is ANQGSEA. This CDR3 has 15 residues. Trimming took off 4 bases at V and 0 bases at J, with 14 bases between the two ends. DNA of the CDR3: TGCAGCGTTGGAAGACTGCCAATGAGCACAGATACGCAGTATTTT. Translated: CSVGRLPMSTDTQYF.

The V call is TRBV13, the J call TRBJ2-1; no clear D gene. CDR1 and CDR2 (germline): PRHDT, FYEKMQ (reference sequence). V lost 3 bases and J 9 bases, leaving 9 bases between the germline ends. This CDR3 has 12 amino acids. CDR3: CASSFGFGEQFF. The CDR3 bases are TGTGCCAGCAGCTTCGGGTTTGGTGAGCAGTTCTTC.

The chain is built from TRBV7-3 and TRBJ2-6, with 10 nucleotides matching TRBD1. The germline V gene encodes CDR1 SGHTA and CDR2 FQGTGA. Trimming at V came to 2 bases and at J to 2 bases, leaving 0 bases not matched to a gene. This CDR3 has 16 residues. The CDR3 here is CASSLGTGAGANVLTF. CDR3 coding DNA: TGTGCCAGCAGCTTAGGGACAGGGGCTGGGGCCAACGTCCTGACTTTC.

This clone was recorded a few times. The V call is TRBV7-2, the J call TRBJ2-5; no definite D call. The J call is in doubt because the DNA end fits TRBJ2-7 better. The CDR3 is 14 amino acids. Germline V gives CDR1 SGHTA, CDR2 FQGNSA. The CDR3 here is CASSLAGQTYEQYF. CDR3 in DNA: TGTGCCAGCAGCTTAGCGGGCCAGACCTACGAGCAGTACTTC.